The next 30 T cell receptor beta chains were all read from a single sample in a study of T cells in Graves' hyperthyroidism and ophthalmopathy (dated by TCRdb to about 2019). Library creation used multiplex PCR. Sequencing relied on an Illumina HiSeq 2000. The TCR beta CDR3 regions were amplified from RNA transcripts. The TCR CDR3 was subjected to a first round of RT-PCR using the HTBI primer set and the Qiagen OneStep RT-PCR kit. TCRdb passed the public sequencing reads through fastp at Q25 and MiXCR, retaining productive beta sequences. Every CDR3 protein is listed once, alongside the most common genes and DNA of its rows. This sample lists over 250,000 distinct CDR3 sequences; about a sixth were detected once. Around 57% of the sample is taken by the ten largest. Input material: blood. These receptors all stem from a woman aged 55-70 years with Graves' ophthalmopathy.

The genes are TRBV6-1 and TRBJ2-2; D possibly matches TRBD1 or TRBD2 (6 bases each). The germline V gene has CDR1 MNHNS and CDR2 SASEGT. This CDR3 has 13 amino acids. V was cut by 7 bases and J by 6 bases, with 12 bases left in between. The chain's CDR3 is CASNGGGPGELFF. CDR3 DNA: TGTGCCAGCAATGGAGGGGGACCCGGGGAGCTGTTTTTT.

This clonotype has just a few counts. The CDR3 loop is CASSYAGDGYTF. The CDR3 nucleotides are TGTGCCAGCAGTTACGCGGGGGATGGCTACACCTTC. The chain has TRBV6-5 and TRBJ1-2; TRBD1 might be the D (5 bases). Trimming took off 2 bases at V and 6 bases at J, with 7 bases between the two ends. The CDR3 consists of 12 residues. Germline CDR1 and CDR2: MNHEY and SVGAGI.

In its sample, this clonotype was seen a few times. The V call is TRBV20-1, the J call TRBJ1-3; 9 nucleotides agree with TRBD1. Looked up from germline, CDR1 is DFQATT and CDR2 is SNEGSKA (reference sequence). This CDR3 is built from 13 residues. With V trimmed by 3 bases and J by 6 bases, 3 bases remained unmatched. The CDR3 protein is CSARWDRVNTIYF. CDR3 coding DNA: TGCAGTGCTAGGTGGGACAGGGTAAACACCATATATTTT.

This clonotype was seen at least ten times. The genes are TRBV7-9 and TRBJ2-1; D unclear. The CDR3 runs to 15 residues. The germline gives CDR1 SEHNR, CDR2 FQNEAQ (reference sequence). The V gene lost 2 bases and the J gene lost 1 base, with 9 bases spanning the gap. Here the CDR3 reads CASSLIQASYNEQFF. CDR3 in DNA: TGTGCCAGCAGCTTAATCCAGGCGTCCTACAATGAGCAGTTCTTC.

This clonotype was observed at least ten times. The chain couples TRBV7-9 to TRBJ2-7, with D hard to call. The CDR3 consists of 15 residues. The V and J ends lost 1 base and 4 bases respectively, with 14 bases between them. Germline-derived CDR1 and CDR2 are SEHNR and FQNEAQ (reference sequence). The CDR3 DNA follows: TGTGCCAGCAGCTTAGTAAACCTTGCGGAGTACGAGCAGTACTTC. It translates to CASSLVNLAEYEQYF.

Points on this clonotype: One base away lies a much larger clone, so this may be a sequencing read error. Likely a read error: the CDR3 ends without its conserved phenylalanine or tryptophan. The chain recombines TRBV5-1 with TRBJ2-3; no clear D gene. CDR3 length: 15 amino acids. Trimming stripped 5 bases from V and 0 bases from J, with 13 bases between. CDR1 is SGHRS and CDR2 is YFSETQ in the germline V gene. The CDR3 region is CASSRVSSSTDTQYS. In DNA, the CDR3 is TGCGCCAGCAGTCGCGTAAGTTCTAGCACAGATACGCAGTATTCT.

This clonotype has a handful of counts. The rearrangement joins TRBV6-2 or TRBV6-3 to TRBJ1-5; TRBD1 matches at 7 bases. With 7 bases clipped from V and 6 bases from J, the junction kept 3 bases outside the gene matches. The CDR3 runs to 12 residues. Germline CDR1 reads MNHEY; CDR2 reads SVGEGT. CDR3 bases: TGTGCCAGCAAAGAGGGGGCTCAGCCCCAGCATTTT. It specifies CASKEGAQPQHF.

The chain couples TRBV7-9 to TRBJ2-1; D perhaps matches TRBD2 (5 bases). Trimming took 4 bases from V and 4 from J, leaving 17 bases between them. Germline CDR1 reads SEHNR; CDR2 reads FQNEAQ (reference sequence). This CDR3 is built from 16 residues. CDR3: CASSSPRGLTYNEQFF. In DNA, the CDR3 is TGTGCCAGCAGCTCACCGAGAGGGCTCACATACAATGAGCAGTTCTTC.

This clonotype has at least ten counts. CDR3 amino acids: CASTLSSGRGDEQYF. The CDR3 DNA follows: TGTGCCAGCACCCTTTCCAGCGGGAGGGGCGACGAGCAGTACTTC. This chain joins TRBV6-2 or TRBV6-3 and TRBJ2-7, with 10 positions matching TRBD2. The germline CDR1 and CDR2 sequences are MNHEY and SVGEGT. The V and J ends lost 7 bases and 5 bases, in that order; junction bases with no gene match: 11. CDR3 length: 15 amino acids.

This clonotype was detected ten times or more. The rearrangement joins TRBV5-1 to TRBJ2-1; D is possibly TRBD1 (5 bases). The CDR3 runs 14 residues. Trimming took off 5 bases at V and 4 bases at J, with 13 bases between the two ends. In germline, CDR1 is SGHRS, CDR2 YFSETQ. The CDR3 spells CASREQGPYNEQFF. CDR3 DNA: TGCGCCAGCAGGGAGCAGGGTCCGTACAATGAGCAGTTCTTC.

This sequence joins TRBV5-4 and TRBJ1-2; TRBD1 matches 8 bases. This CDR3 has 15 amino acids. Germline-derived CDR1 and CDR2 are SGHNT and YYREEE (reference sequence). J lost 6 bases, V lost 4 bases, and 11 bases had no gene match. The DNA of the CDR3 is TGTGCCAGCAGCGGACGCCGGACAGGGATGAATGGCTACACCTTC. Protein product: CASSGRRTGMNGYTF.

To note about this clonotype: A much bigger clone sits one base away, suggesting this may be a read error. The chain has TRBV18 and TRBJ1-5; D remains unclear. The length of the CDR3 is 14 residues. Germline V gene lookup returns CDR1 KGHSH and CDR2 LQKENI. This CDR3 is CTSSPGNLGQPQHF. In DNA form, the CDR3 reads TGTACCAGCTCACCAGGTAACCTGGGTCAGCCCCAGCATTTT.

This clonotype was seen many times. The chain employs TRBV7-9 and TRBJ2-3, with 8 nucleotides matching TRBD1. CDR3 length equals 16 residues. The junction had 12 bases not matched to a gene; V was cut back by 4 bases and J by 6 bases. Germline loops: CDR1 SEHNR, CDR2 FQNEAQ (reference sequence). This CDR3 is CASSSTGAGSLDTQYF. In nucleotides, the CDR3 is TGTGCCAGCAGCTCGACAGGGGCTGGATCGTTGGATACGCAGTATTTT.

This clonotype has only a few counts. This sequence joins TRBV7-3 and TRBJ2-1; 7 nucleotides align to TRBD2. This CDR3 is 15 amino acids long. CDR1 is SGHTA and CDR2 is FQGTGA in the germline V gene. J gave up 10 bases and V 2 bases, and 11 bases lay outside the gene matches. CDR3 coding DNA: TGTGCCAGCAGCTTATCGGCGGGAGCCTCCCCCGAGCAGTTCTTC. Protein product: CASSLSAGASPEQFF. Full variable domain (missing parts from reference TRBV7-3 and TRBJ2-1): GAGVSQTPSNKVTEKGKYVELRCDPISGHTALYWYRQSLGQGPEFLIYFQGTGAADDSGLPNDRFFAVRPEGSVSTLKIQRTERGDSAVYLCASSLSAGASPEQFFGPGTRLTVL.

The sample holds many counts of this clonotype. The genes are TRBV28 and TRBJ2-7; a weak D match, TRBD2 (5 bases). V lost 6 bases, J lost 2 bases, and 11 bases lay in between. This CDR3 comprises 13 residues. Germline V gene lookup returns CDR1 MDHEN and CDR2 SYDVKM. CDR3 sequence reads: CASSRTLAYEQYF. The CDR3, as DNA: TGTGCCAGCAGCCGCACACTAGCCTACGAGCAGTACTTC.

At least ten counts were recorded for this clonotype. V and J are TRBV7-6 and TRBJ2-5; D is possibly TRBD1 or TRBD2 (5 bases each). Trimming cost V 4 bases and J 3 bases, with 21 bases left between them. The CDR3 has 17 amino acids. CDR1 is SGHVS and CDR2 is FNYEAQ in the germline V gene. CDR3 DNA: TGTGCCAGCAGCTCTGGCCGGGACCCCCTGGGGGAAGAGACCCAGTACTTC. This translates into CASSSGRDPLGEETQYF.

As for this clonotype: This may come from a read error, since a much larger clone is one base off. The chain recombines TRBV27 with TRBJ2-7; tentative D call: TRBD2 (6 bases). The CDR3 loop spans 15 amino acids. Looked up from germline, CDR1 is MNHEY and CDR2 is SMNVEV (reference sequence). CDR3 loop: CTSSLSGLFSYEQYF. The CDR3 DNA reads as TGTACCAGCAGTTTATCGGGACTCTTTTCCTACGAGCAGTACTTC.

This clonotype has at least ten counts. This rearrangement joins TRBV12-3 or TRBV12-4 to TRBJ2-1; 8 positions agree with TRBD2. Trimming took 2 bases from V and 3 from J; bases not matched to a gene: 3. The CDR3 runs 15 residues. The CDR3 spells CASSLSGGVYNEQFF. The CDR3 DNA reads TGTGCCAGCAGTTTATCCGGGGGGGTCTACAATGAGCAGTTCTTC.

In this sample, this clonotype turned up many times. DNA of the CDR3: TGCGCCAGCATCGGAGCCCCGGGACAGCAAGAGACCCAGTACTTC. As protein: CASIGAPGQQETQYF. The chain recombines TRBV5-1 with TRBJ2-5, with 7 nucleotides matching TRBD1. Germline values: CDR1 SGHRS, CDR2 YFSETQ. V trimming: 6 bases; J trimming: 2 bases; junction bases outside the gene matches: 10. CDR3 length: 15 residues.

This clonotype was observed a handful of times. CDR3 in amino acids: CASSKGPGTNTGELFF. The CDR3 nucleotides are TGTGCCAGCAGCAAGGGCCCTGGGACGAACACCGGGGAGCTGTTTTTT. The genes are TRBV5-6 and TRBJ2-2; D is ambiguous. This CDR3 is 16 amino acids long. V shed 4 bases and J shed 0 bases, with 13 bases lying between them. Per germline, CDR1 SGHDT and CDR2 YYEEEE.

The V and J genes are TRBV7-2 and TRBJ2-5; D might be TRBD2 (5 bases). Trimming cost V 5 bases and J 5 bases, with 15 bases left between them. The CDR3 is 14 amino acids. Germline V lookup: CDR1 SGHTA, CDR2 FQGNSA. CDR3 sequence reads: CASSTSGSVETQYF. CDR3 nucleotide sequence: TGTGCCAGCAGCACTAGTGGTTCGGTGGAGACCCAGTACTTC.

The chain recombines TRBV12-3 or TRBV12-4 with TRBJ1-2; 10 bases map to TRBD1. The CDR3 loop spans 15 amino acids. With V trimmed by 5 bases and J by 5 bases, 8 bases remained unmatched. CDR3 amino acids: CASSPRQGAVYGYTF. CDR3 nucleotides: TGTGCCAGCAGTCCTCGACAGGGGGCGGTGTATGGCTACACCTTC.

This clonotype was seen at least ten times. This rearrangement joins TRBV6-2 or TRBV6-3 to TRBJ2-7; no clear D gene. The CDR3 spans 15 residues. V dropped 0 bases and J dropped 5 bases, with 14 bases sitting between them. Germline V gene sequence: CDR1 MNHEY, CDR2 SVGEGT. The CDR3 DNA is TGTGCCAGCAGTTACTCGGGCCCACGGCGCCACGAGCAGTACTTC. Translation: CASSYSGPRRHEQYF.

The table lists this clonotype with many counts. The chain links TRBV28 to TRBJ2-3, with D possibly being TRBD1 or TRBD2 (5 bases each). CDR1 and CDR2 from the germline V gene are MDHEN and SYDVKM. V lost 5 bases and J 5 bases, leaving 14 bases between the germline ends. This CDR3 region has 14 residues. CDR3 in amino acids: CASSAVGAGDTQYF. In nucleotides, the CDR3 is TGTGCCAGCAGTGCCGTCGGGGCCGGAGATACGCAGTATTTT.

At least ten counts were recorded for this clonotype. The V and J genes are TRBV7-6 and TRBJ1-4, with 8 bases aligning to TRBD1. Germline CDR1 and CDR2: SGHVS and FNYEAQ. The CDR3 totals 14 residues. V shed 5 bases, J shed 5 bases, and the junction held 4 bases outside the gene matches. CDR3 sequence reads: CASSATGGNEKLFF. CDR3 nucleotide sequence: TGTGCCAGCAGCGCAACAGGGGGGAATGAAAAACTGTTTTTT.

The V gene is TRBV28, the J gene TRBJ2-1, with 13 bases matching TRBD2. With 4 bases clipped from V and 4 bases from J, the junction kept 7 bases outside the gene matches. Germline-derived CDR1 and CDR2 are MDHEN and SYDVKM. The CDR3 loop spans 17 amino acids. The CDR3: CASSSRLAGGGYNEQFF. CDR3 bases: TGTGCCAGCAGTTCCCGACTAGCGGGAGGTGGGTACAATGAGCAGTTCTTC.

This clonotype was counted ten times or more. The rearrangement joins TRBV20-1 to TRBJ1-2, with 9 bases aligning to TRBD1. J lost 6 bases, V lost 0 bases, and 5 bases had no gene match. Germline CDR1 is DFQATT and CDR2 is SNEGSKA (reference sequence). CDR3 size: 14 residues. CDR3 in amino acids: CSAREDRGQDGYTF. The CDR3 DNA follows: TGCAGTGCTAGAGAGGACAGGGGCCAGGATGGCTACACCTTC.

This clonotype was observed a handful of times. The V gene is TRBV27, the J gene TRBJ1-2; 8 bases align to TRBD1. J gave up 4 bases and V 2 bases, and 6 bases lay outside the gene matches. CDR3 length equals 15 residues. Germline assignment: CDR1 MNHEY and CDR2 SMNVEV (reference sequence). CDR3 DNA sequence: TGTGCCAGCAGTTTACAAGCAGGGGGCCCCTATGGCTACACCTTC. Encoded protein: CASSLQAGGPYGYTF.

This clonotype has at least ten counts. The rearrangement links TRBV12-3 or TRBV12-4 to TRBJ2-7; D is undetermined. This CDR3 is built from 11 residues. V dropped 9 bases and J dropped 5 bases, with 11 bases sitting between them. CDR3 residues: CASAWLDEQYF. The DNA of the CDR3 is TGTGCCAGTGCCTGGCTGGACGAGCAGTACTTC.

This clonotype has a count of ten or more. As DNA, the CDR3 is TGTGCCAGTAGTTTTCCTGGGGACATCTCCTACGAGCAGTACTTC. As protein: CASSFPGDISYEQYF. V is TRBV19 and J is TRBJ2-7, with D perhaps TRBD1 (6 bases). CDR3 length: 15 amino acids. Germline-derived CDR1 and CDR2 are LNHDA and SQIVND (reference sequence). Trimming stripped 5 bases from V and 0 bases from J, with 14 bases between.